The present T cell receptor beta chain was sequenced within a study of vaccination and CD4 T cells after COVID-19. Study overall: Convalescent donors were composed of six males and four females, of whom two were Hispanic.

Germline lookup yields CDR1 MDHEN and CDR2 SYDVKM. J lost 7 bases, V lost 1 base, and 14 bases had no gene match. This CDR3 has 17 amino acids. Sequencing of DNA taken from cultured CD4+ T cells relied on the Oncomine TCR Beta short-read assay. TCRdb re-called the PCR reads through MiXCR, storing one row per CDR3 protein. In the table there are 22,000 or so distinct CDR3 sequences, roughly two fifths of which are singletons. This clonotype was counted once. Antigen: not known. As for treatment: roughly 10-day PBMC culture with coronavirus spike peptide pools or control peptides (ViraFEST assay). The genes are TRBV28 and TRBJ1-2; 8 bases fit TRBD1. The clonotype was recovered from a human donor who had recovered from COVID-19. Sequencing input: CD4+ T cells from blood, cultured in vitro. The CDR3 region is CASSLSLGGQGAGGYTF. DNA for the CDR3: TGTGCCAGCAGTTTATCTCTTGGAGGGCAGGGGGCGGGTGGCTACACCTTC.